These T cell receptor beta chains were read from a single sample in a study of early T cells in non-severe SARS-CoV-2 infection. In TCRdb, the 5' RACE reads were re-called with MiXCR into one record per CDR3 protein. The sample has some 25,000 distinct CDR3 sequences; about 4.4% are singletons. The source material was whole blood. Source of these receptors: an adult who was a healthcare worker with PCR-confirmed SARS-CoV-2 infection or an uninfected control (not recorded which). Each CDR3 is given with its conserved first and last residue. The D gene is left open where the match is weak. Where a row states a size, it is once, few, many or the class of an expanded clone; other rows omit it.

len: 16; v_gene: TRBV2; abundance: .; j_gene: TRBJ1-1; d_gene: TRBD1; CDR3nt: TGTGCCAGCAGTGAGTCCCGAGGGGGCCGGAACACTGAAGCTTTCTTT; CDR3aa: CASSESRGGRNTEAFF
len: 13; v_gene: TRBV7-2; abundance: many; j_gene: TRBJ1-1; d_gene: .; CDR3nt: TGTGCCAGCAGCATTACAACGAACACTGAAGCTTTCTTT; CDR3aa: CASSITTNTEAFF
len: 14; v_gene: TRBV14; abundance: many; j_gene: TRBJ2-2; d_gene: TRBD1; CDR3nt: TGTGCCAGCAGCCGAGGGACAGCCACCGGGGAGCTGTTTTTT; CDR3aa: CASSRGTATGELFF
len: 12; v_gene: TRBV7-2; abundance: few; j_gene: TRBJ2-1; d_gene: .; CDR3nt: TGTGCCAGCAGCTTAGCGAACGGGGTACGGTTCTTC; CDR3aa: CASSLANGVRFF
len: 14; v_gene: TRBV7-9; abundance: many; j_gene: TRBJ1-1; d_gene: TRBD1; CDR3nt: TGTGCCAGCAGCGACGGCCTACAGGGGACTGAAGCTTTCTTT; CDR3aa: CASSDGLQGTEAFF
len: 13; v_gene: TRBV10-3; abundance: .; j_gene: TRBJ1-2; d_gene: .; CDR3nt: TGTGCCATCTACACTGGCCATCGACTCGGCTACACCTTC; CDR3aa: CAIYTGHRLGYTF
len: 13; v_gene: TRBV20-1; abundance: many; j_gene: TRBJ2-2; d_gene: .; CDR3nt: TGCAGTGCAACCGGGGCGAACACCGGGGAGCTGTTTTTT; CDR3aa: CSATGANTGELFF
len: 14; v_gene: TRBV6-6; abundance: few; j_gene: TRBJ2-2; d_gene: .; CDR3nt: TGTGCCAGCAGTTACTTGGGAAACGCCGGGGAGCTGTTTTTT; CDR3aa: CASSYLGNAGELFF
len: 16; v_gene: TRBV11-2; abundance: many; j_gene: TRBJ2-7; d_gene: TRBD1; CDR3nt: TGTGCCAGCAGCCCAATTACGACAGGGGCAGGCTACGAGCAGTACTTC; CDR3aa: CASSPITTGAGYEQYF
len: 14; v_gene: TRBV20-1; abundance: few; j_gene: TRBJ2-1; d_gene: .; CDR3nt: TGCAGTGCTAGTCGCGGTCCCTCCTACAATGAGCAGTTCTTC; CDR3aa: CSASRGPSYNEQFF